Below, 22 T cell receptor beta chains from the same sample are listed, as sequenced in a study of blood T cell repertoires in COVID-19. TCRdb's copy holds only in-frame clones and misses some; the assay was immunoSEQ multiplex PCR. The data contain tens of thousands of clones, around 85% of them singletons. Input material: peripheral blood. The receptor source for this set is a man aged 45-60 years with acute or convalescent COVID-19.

The CDR3 here is CASSPTGPHQPQHF. In DNA, the CDR3 is TGTGCCAGCTCACCGACAGGGCCACATCAGCCCCAGCATTTT. The chain recombines TRBV18 with TRBJ1-5; 7 bases fit TRBD1. The CDR3 covers 14 residues. The J segment lost 5 bases and the V segment lost 3 bases, leaving 4 bases of the junction unmatched. Germline V gene data show CDR1 as KGHSH and CDR2 as LQKENI.

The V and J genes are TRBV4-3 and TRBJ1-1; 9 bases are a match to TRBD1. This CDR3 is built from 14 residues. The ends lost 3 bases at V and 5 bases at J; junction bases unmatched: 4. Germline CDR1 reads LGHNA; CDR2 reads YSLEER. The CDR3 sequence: CASSQRTGETEAFF. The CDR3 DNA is TGCGCCAGCAGCCAGAGGACAGGGGAGACTGAAGCTTTCTTT.

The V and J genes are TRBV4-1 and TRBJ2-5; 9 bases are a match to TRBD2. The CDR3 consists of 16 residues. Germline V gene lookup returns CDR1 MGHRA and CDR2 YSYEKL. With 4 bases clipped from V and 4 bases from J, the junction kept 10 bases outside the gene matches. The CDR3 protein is CASSRFVAGVLETQYF. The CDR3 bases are TGCGCCAGCAGCCGATTTGTAGCGGGAGTCCTAGAGACCCAGTACTTC.

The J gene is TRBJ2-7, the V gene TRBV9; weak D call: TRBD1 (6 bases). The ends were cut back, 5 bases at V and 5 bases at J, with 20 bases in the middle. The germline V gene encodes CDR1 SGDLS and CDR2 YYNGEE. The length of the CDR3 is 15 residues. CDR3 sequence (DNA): TGTGCCAGCAGTTCCGACCAGGGGCGACTGAACGAGCAGTACTTC. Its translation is CASSSDQGRLNEQYF.

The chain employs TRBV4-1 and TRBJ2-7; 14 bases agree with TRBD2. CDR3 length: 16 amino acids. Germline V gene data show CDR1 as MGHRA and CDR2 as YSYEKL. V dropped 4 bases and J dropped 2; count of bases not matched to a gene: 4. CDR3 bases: TGCGCCAGCAGCCCCGGACTAGCGGGAGGTACCTACGAGCAGTACTTC. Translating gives CASSPGLAGGTYEQYF.

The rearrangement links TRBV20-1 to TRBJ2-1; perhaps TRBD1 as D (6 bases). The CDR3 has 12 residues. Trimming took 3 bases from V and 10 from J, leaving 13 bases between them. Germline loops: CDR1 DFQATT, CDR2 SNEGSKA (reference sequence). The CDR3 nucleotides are TGCAGTGCTAGTAACAGGGTTAACGAGCAGTTCTTC. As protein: CSASNRVNEQFF.

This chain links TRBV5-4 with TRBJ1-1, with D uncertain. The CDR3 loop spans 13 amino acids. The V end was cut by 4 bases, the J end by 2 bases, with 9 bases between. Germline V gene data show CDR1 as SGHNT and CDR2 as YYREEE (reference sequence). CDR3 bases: TGTGCCAGCAGCGCCGCGGAAAACACTGAAGCTTTCTTT. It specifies CASSAAENTEAFF.

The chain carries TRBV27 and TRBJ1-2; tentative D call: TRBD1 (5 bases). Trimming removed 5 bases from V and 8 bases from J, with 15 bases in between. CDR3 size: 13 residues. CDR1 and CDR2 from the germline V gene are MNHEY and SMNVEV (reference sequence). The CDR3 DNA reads TGTGCCAGCAGTCCAGGAACAGGCCGGGGCTACACCTTC. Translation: CASSPGTGRGYTF.

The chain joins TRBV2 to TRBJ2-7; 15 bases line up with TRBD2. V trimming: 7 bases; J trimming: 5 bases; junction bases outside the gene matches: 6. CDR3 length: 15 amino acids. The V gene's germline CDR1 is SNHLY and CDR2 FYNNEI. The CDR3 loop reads CASTRTSGGANEQYF. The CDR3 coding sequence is TGTGCCAGCACCCGGACTAGCGGGGGGGCCAACGAGCAGTACTTC.

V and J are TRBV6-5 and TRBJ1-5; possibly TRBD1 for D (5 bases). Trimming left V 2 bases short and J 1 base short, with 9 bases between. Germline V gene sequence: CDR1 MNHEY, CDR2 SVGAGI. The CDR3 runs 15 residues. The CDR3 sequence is CASSYDSKSNQPQHF. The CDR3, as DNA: TGTGCCAGCAGTTACGACAGTAAAAGCAATCAGCCCCAGCATTTT.

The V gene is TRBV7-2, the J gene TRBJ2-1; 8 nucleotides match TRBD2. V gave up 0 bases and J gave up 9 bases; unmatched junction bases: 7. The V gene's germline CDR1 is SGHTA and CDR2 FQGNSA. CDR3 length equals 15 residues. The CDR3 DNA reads TGTGCCAGCAGCTTAGCGAATAGCGGGGTGGGTGAGCAGTTCTTC. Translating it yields CASSLANSGVGEQFF.

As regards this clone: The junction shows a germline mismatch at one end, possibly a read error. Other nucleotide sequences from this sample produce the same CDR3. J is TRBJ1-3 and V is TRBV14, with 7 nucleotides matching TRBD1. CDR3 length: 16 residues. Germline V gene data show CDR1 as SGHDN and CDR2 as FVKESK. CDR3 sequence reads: CASRPTTGTAGNTIYF. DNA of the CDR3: TGTGCTAGCAGACCCACAACCGGGACAGCTGGAAACACCATATATTTT.

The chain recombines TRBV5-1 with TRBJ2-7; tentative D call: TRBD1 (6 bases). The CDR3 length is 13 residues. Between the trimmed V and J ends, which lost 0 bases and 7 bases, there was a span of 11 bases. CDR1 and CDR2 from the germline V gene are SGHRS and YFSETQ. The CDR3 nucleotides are TGCGCCAGCAGCTTGGACAGGGACGGTGAGCAGTACTTC. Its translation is CASSLDRDGEQYF.

Here the CDR3 DNA reads TGTGCCAGCAGTGGACGGGGGTCCAGCACAGATACGCAGTATTTT. It is translated as CASSGRGSSTDTQYF. The J gene is TRBJ2-3, the V gene TRBV2; D is possibly TRBD2 (6 bases). Trimming removed 4 bases at V and 0 bases at J, with 11 bases between. The CDR3 loop spans 15 amino acids. Germline CDR1 reads SNHLY; CDR2 reads FYNNEI.

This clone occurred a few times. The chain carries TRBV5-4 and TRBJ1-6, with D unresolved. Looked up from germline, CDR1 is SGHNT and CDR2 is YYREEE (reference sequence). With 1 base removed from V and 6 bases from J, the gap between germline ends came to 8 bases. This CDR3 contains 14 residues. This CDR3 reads CASSLWSFNSPLHF. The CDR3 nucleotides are TGTGCCAGCAGCTTGTGGAGTTTTAATTCACCCCTCCACTTT.

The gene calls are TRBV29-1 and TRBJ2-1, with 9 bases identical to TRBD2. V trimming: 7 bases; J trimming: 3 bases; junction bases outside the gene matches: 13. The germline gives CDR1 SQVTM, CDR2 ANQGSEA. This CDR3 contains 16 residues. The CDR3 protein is CSAGGGGRAGYNEQFF. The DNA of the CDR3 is TGCAGCGCGGGAGGAGGCGGGAGGGCCGGCTACAATGAGCAGTTCTTC.

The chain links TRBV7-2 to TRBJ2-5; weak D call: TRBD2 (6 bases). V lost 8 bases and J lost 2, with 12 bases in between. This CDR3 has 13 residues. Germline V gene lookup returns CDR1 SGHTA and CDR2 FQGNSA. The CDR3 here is CASGGAGQETQYF. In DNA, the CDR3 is TGTGCCAGCGGCGGGGCAGGGCAAGAGACCCAGTACTTC.

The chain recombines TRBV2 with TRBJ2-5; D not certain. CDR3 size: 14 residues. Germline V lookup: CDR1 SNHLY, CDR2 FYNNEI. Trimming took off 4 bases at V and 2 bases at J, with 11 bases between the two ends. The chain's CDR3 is CASSGQSQQETQYF. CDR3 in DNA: TGTGCCAGCAGTGGTCAGTCACAGCAAGAGACCCAGTACTTC.

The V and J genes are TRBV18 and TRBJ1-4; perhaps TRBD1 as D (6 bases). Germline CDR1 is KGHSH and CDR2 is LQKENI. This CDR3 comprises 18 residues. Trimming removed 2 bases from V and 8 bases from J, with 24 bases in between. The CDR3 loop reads CASSPFPLTGSVREKLFF. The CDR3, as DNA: TGTGCCAGCTCACCATTCCCCCTAACAGGGTCGGTTCGAGAAAAACTGTTTTTT.

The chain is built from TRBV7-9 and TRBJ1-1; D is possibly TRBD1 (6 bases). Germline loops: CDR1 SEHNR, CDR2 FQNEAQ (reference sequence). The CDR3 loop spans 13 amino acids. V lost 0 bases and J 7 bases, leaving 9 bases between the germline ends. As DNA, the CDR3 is TGTGCCAGCAGCTTAGCGGCAGGGGATGAAGCTTTCTTT. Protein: CASSLAAGDEAFF.

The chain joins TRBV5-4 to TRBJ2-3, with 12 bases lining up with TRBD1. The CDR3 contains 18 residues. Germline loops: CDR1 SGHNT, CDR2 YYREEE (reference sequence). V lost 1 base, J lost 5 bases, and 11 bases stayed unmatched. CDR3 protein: CASSLSGTGGGFLDTQYF. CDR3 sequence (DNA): TGTGCCAGCAGCTTGAGCGGGACAGGGGGCGGTTTTCTAGATACGCAGTATTTT.

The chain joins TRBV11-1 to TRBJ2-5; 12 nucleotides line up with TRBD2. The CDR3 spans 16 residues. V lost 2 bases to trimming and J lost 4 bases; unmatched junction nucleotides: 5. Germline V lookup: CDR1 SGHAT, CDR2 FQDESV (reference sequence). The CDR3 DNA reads TGTGCCAGCAGCTTATTGCAGGGACTAGCGGGAGAGACCCAGTACTTC. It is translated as CASSLLQGLAGETQYF.